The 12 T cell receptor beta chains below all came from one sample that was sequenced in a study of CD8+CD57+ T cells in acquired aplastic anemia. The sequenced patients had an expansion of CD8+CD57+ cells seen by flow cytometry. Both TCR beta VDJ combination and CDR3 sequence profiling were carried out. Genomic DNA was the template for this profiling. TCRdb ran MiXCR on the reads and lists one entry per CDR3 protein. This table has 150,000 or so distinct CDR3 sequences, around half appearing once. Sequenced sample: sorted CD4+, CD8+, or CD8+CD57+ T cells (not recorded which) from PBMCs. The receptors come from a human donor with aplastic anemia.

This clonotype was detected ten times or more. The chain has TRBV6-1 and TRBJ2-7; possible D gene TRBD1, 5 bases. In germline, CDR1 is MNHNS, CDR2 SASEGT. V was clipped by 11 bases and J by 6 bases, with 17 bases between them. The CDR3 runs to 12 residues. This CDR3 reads CAGARSGSEQYF. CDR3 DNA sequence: TGTGCCGGGGCGAGGTCCGGCAGCGAGCAGTACTTC.

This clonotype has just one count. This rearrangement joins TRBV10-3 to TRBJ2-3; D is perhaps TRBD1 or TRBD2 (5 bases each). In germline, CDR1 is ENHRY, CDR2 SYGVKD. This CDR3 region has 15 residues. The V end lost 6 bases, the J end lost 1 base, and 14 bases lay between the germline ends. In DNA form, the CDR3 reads TGTGCCATCAGCCGAGGGCCGGGACGCACAGATACGCAGTATTTT. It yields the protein CAISRGPGRTDTQYF.

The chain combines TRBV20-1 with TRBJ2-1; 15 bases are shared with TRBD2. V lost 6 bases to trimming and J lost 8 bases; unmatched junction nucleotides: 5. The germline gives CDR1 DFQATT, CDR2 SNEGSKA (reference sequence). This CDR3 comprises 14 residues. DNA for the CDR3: TGCAGTGCAGGGACTAGCGGGGGGTTATATGAGCAGTTCTTC. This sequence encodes CSAGTSGGLYEQFF.

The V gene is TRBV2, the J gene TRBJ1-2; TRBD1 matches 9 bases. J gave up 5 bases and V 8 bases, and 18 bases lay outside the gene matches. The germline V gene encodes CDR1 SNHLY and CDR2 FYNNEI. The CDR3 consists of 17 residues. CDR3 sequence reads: CASSMTRQGGRTYGYTF. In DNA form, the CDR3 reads TGTGCCAGCTCCATGACTAGACAGGGGGGTCGGACGTATGGCTACACCTTC.

Here the CDR3 DNA reads TGTGCCAGCAGCCAAGGGATTGTCTCTGGGGCCAACGTCCTGACTTTC. It encodes CASSQGIVSGANVLTF. This chain uses TRBV4-2 with TRBJ2-6; no clear D gene. The CDR3 has 16 residues. The V and J ends lost 1 base and 0 bases respectively, with 7 bases between them. Germline-derived CDR1 and CDR2 are LGHNA and YNFKEQ.

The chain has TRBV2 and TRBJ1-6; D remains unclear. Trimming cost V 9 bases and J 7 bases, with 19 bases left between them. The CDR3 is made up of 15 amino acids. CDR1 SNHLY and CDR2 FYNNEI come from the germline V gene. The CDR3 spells CASDDSLLGNSPLHF. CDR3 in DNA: TGTGCCAGTGACGATTCATTGCTGGGGAATTCACCCCTCCACTTT. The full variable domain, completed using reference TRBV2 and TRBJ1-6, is EPEVTQTPSHQVTQMGQEVILRCVPISNHLYFYWYRQILGQKVEFLVSFYNNEISEKSEIFDDQFSVERPDGSNFTLKIRSTKLEDSAMYFCASDDSLLGNSPLHFGNGTRLTVT.

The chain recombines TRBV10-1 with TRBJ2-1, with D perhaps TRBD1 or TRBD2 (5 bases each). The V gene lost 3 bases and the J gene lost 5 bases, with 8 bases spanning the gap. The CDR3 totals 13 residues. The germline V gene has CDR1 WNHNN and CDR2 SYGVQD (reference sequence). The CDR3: CASSDGADNEQFF. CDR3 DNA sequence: TGCGCCAGCAGTGACGGGGCTGACAATGAGCAGTTCTTC.

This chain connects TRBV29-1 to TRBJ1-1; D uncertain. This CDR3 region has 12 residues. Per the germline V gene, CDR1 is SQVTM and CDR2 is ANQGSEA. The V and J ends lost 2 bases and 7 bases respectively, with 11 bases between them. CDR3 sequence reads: CSVERSSREAFF. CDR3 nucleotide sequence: TGCAGCGTTGAAAGGTCCAGTCGTGAAGCTTTCTTT.

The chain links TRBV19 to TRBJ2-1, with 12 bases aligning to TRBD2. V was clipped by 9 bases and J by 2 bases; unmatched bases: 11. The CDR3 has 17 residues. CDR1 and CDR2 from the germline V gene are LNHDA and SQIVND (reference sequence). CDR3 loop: CASQPASSGGAYNEQFF. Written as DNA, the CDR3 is TGTGCCAGCCAACCCGCTTCTAGCGGGGGGGCCTACAATGAGCAGTTCTTC.

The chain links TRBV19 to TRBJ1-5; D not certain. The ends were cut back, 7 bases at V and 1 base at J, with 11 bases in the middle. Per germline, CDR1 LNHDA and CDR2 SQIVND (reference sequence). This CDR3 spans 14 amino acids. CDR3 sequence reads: CASKGGKSNQPQHF. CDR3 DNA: TGTGCCAGTAAGGGAGGTAAGAGCAATCAGCCCCAGCATTTT.

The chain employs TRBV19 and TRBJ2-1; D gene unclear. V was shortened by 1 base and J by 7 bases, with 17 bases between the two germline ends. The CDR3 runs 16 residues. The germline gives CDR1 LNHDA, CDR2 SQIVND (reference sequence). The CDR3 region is CASSIGPGVGMNEQFF. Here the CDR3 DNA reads TGTGCCAGTAGTATAGGCCCTGGGGTAGGCATGAATGAGCAGTTCTTC.

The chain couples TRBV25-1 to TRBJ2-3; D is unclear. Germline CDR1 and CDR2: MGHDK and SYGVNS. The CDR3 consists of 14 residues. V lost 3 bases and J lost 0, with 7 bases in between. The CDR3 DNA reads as TGTGCCAGCAGTGACCCCTCCAGCACAGATACGCAGTATTTT. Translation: CASSDPSSTDTQYF.